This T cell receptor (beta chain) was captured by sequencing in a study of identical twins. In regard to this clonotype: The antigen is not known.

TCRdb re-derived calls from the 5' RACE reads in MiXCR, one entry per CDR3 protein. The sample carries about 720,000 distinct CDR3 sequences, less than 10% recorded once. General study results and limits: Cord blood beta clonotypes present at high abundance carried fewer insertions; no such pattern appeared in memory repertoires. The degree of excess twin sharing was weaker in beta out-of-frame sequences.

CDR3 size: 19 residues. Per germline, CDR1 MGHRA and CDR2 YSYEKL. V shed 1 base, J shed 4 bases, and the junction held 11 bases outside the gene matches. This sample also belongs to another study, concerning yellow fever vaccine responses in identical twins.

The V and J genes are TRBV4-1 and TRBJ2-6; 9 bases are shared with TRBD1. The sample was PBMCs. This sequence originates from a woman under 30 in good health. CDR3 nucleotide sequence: TGCGCCAGCAGCCAAGGGTCGTCCGGGACAGGGATCGGGGCCAACGTCCTGACTTTC. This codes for CASSQGSSGTGIGANVLTF.